A selection of T cell receptor beta chains follows, all from one sample in a study of memory CD4+ T cells and cytomegalovirus serostatus. Method: immunoSEQ multiplex PCR; TCRdb's copy keeps in-frame clones and lacks some. The repertoire holds about 62,000 clones, with approximately 80% as singletons. Specimen: memory CD4+ T cells from blood. These receptors were obtained from an adult in good health and CMV-seropositive. CDR3s include the opening cysteine and the closing phenylalanine or tryptophan. The D gene is left open where the match is weak. The size entry is marked missing in some rows and otherwise reads once, few, many or a size class.

size: NA; J: TRBJ2-7; D: TRBD2; V: TRBV7-3; DNA: TGTGCCAGCAGCCCCGGGAGGGTTTCCAACGAGCAGTACTTC; CDR3: CASSPGRVSNEQYF
size: NA; J: TRBJ1-1; D: NA; V: TRBV5-1; DNA: TGCGCCAGCAGCTTGGGCCTACAAACCAGGGGAGAGAACTCTGAAGCTTTCTTT; CDR3: CASSLGLQTRGENSEAFF
size: NA; J: TRBJ2-3; D: NA; V: TRBV7-3; DNA: TGTGCCAGCAGCCGTACCACGTCGGATACGCAGTATTTT; CDR3: CASSRTTSDTQYF
size: NA; J: TRBJ2-7; D: NA; V: TRBV29-1; DNA: TGCAGCGCTACGGAGGTTTCGGGCTACGAGCAGTACTTC; CDR3: CSATEVSGYEQYF
size: NA; J: TRBJ1-6; D: NA; V: TRBV7-2; DNA: TGTGCCAGCAGCTTATCAGGGGTCGGATCACCCCTCCACTTT; CDR3: CASSLSGVGSPLHF
size: few; J: TRBJ1-4; D: NA; V: TRBV4-2; DNA: TGTGCCAGCAGCCAAGATCCACCCGGGAACGGTGGAAAACTGTTTTTT; CDR3: CASSQDPPGNGGKLFF
size: NA; J: TRBJ2-3; D: TRBD1; V: TRBV5-6; DNA: TGTGCCAGCAGCTTTTCAGGGGGCGCAAGCACAGATACGCAGTATTTT; CDR3: CASSFSGGASTDTQYF
size: NA; J: TRBJ1-6; D: NA; V: TRBV27; DNA: TGTGCCAGCAGTTTATTGGACTCACGCTCCTATAATTCACCCCTCCACTTT; CDR3: CASSLLDSRSYNSPLHF
size: NA; J: TRBJ2-4; D: NA; V: TRBV10-3; DNA: TGTGCCATCAGCTGGACCGGGGAGGACATTCAGTACTTC; CDR3: CAISWTGEDIQYF
size: NA; J: TRBJ2-2; D: TRBD1; V: TRBV19; DNA: TGTGCCAGTAGTAGTTGGGGACAGGGGGCCCACACCGGGGAGCTGTTTTTT; CDR3: CASSSWGQGAHTGELFF
size: once; J: TRBJ1-3; D: TRBD1; V: TRBV7-8; DNA: TGTGCCAGCAGCTTACTTTTACAGGGGCGGCGAAACACCATATATTTT; CDR3: CASSLLLQGRRNTIYF
size: NA; J: TRBJ2-7; D: NA; V: TRBV10-3; DNA: TGTGCCATCCAGGATGGGAAAGGTAGGAACGAGCAGTACTTC; CDR3: CAIQDGKGRNEQYF
size: NA; J: TRBJ2-1; D: NA; V: TRBV11-3; DNA: TGTGCCAGCAGCCATGGTATAGCTTCCGACAATGAGCAGTTCTTC; CDR3: CASSHGIASDNEQFF
size: NA; J: TRBJ1-1; D: TRBD1; V: TRBV5-1; DNA: TGCGCCAGCAGCTTGGGGACAGGGATGAGAACTGAAGCTTTCTTT; CDR3: CASSLGTGMRTEAFF
size: NA; J: TRBJ2-5; D: TRBD2; V: TRBV18; DNA: TGTGCCAGCTCACCACCACTAGCTAGCGGGGGCGGCATGGAGACCCAGTACTTC; CDR3: CASSPPLASGGGMETQYF
size: NA; J: TRBJ2-5; D: TRBD1; V: TRBV4-1; DNA: TGCGCCAGCAGCCAGCTACAGGGGGCAGGGGAGACCCAGTACTTC; CDR3: CASSQLQGAGETQYF
size: NA; J: TRBJ1-1; D: NA; V: TRBV19; DNA: TGTGCCAGTAGTATACAAATGAACACTGAAGCTTTCTTT; CDR3: CASSIQMNTEAFF
size: NA; J: TRBJ1-5; D: NA; V: TRBV10-2; DNA: TGCGCCAGCAGTGAAAGGGCCGGCAATCAGCCCCAGCATTTT; CDR3: CASSERAGNQPQHF
size: NA; J: TRBJ1-1; D: NA; V: TRBV5-5; DNA: TGTGCCAGCAGCTTGGCCGGCAGGGACACTGAAGCTTTCTTT; CDR3: CASSLAGRDTEAFF
size: NA; J: TRBJ1-5; D: TRBD1; V: TRBV5-1; DNA: TGCGCCAGCAGCTTGGGCACCGGGACAGGGGTTCAGCCCCAGCATTTT; CDR3: CASSLGTGTGVQPQHF
size: NA; J: TRBJ1-2; D: NA; V: TRBV9; DNA: TGTGCCAGCACCCAAGGTGGGGGAAACTATGGCTACACCTTC; CDR3: CASTQGGGNYGYTF
size: few; J: TRBJ1-3; D: NA; V: TRBV7-2; DNA: TGTGCCAGCAGCGTTTCTCGCTCTGGAAACACCATATATTTT; CDR3: CASSVSRSGNTIYF
size: NA; J: TRBJ1-6; D: TRBD1; V: TRBV10-2; DNA: TGCGCCAGCAGGCCGGGACAGGGGTATTCGGCCCTCCACTTT; CDR3: CASRPGQGYSALHF
size: NA; J: TRBJ1-2; D: NA; V: TRBV10-3; DNA: TGTGCCATCGAGGACGGACAGAACTATGGCTACACCTTC; CDR3: CAIEDGQNYGYTF
size: NA; J: TRBJ2-7; D: TRBD2; V: TRBV19; DNA: TGTGCCAGTAGTATAAGTGTAACTAGCGGGAGCTACGAGCAGTACTTC; CDR3: CASSISVTSGSYEQYF
size: NA; J: TRBJ2-5; D: NA; V: TRBV11-2; DNA: TGTGCCAGCAGCTTAGATCAGGGGCTAGAGACCCAGTACTTC; CDR3: CASSLDQGLETQYF
size: NA; J: TRBJ2-5; D: TRBD2; V: TRBV28; DNA: TGTGCCAGCAGTTTCCCGTCAAAGACTAGCGGGCATGGGGAGACCCAGTACTTC; CDR3: CASSFPSKTSGHGETQYF
size: few; J: TRBJ1-1; D: NA; V: TRBV29-1; DNA: TGCAGCGGTTCCGGGGCCAACACTGAAGCTTTCTTT; CDR3: CSGSGANTEAFF
size: NA; J: TRBJ1-1; D: NA; V: TRBV5-1; DNA: TGCGCCAGCAGCTTTGGGTATGACACCCGAACAACTACTGAAGCTTTCTTT; CDR3: CASSFGYDTRTTTEAFF